The present T cell receptor (beta chain) was sequenced within a study of Graves' ophthalmopathy and Graves' hyperthyroidism. This clonotype occurred many times. The CDR3 is 16 amino acids. Trimming shortened V by 0 bases and J by 2 bases, and 14 bases separated the two germline ends. CDR1 is LNHNV, CDR2 YYDKDF, per germline (reference sequence). Moderate-to-severe activity, CAS at least 3, NOSPECS at least 4 and duration under 3 months characterized donors with ophthalmopathy. For repertoire sequencing, the TCR beta CDR3 regions were amplified from RNA transcripts. The first-round RT-PCR employed HTBI primers together with the Qiagen OneStep RT-PCR kit. A multiplex PCR was then performed as the second round. TCRdb re-called the multiplex PCR reads through MiXCR, storing one row per CDR3 protein. The table lists about 370,000 distinct CDR3 sequences, around 16% of them singletons.

The TCR sequence derives from a woman between 18 and 29 years old with Graves' ophthalmopathy. The chain is built from TRBV15 and TRBJ2-7; D unresolved. Sequenced input: peripheral blood. As DNA, the CDR3 is TGTGCCACCAGCAGAGATCGTGGCCGCGGAACCTACGAGCAGTACTTC. Its translation is CATSRDRGRGTYEQYF.